The clone carrying this T cell receptor beta chain was counted once. This record belongs to a study of blood T cell repertoires in COVID-19. Study background: Samples came from the United States, Italy and Spain, spanning acute and convalescent COVID-19. Sample material is recorded as cDNA or gDNA derived from T cells, B-cell-depleted T cells, or PBMCs.

The Seattle patients, enrolled during active infection, were followed longitudinally. CDR3 length: 13 amino acids. Per germline, CDR1 PRHDT and CDR2 FYEKMQ (reference sequence). V lost 5 bases to trimming and J lost 6 bases, with 12 bases between them. Per the original methods: Amplification of reference gene primers was used by the study to estimate nucleated cell counts. Clones were read by immunoSEQ multiplex PCR, and TCRdb kept only the in-frame ones, dropping some. Clone size and the V and J calls come from that table; the DNA yielded D and trimming. The data show more than 300,000 clones, almost 90% seen once.

The genes are TRBV13 and TRBJ2-3; D is undetermined. This receptor was taken from a woman in her 40s with COVID-19, enrolled during active disease. The sequencing input was peripheral blood. This CDR3 reads CASSANSEDTQYF. CDR3 bases: TGTGCCAGCAGCGCAAACTCGGAGGATACGCAGTATTTT. The full variable domain, in which reference TRBV13 and TRBJ2-3 provide the parts outside the CDR3, is AAGVIQSPRHLIKEKRETATLKCYPIPRHDTVYWYQQGPGQDPQFLISFYEKMQSDKGSIPDRFSAQQFSDYHSELNMSSLELGDSALYFCASSANSEDTQYFGPGTRLTVL.